The 24 T cell receptor beta chains below come from one sample, sequenced in a study of regulatory T cells in long-lasting Graves disease. The time point here: newly diagnosed GD, antithyroid drugs for less than 3 months. Researchers made the TCR library from RNA that was extracted from PBMCs. The authors built TCR beta libraries using iRepertoire HTBI primers and Arm-PCR of CDR3 regions. TCRdb reprocessed the multiplex PCR reads via MiXCR and lists one record per CDR3 protein. There are about 470,000 distinct CDR3 sequences in the sample; about 15% occur only once, and approximately 16% lies in the top ten. These data were also reused for a study on T cells in Graves' hyperthyroidism and ophthalmopathy.

The source material was peripheral blood mononuclear cells (PBMCs), sampled at new diagnosis, from a patient treated with antithyroid drugs. The source of these receptors is a woman aged 30 to 39 with Graves disease.

Ten or more counts support this clonotype. V gene TRBV7-9 combines with J gene TRBJ2-7; possible D gene TRBD2, 5 bases. V gave up 7 bases and J gave up 2 bases, with 18 bases separating them. Germline V gene data show CDR1 as SEHNR and CDR2 as FQNEAQ (reference sequence). This CDR3 has 15 residues. The CDR3 coding sequence is TGTGCCAGCACCCCCAGGATAGCGACGACCTACGAGCAGTACTTC. Amino acid sequence: CASTPRIATTYEQYF.

At least ten counts were recorded for this clonotype. The chain joins TRBV20-1 to TRBJ1-5, with 9 bases aligning to TRBD1. Per germline, CDR1 DFQATT and CDR2 SNEGSKA (reference sequence). Trimming at V came to 5 bases and at J to 2 bases, leaving 4 bases not matched to a gene. There are 14 residues in the CDR3. As DNA, the CDR3 is TGCAGTGCTTTCAGGACAGGGGGCAATCAGCCCCAGCATTTT. This sequence encodes CSAFRTGGNQPQHF.

This clonotype was observed many times. The rearrangement uses TRBV11-1 and TRBJ2-3, with 10 bases identical to TRBD1. The CDR3 loop spans 16 amino acids. The J segment lost 5 bases and the V segment lost 4 bases, leaving 9 bases of the junction unmatched. Per germline, CDR1 SGHAT and CDR2 FQDESV (reference sequence). The CDR3 is CASSSGTGALLDTQYF. The CDR3 bases are TGTGCCAGCAGCTCCGGGACAGGGGCACTTTTAGATACGCAGTATTTT.

This clonotype has more than one count but fewer than ten. This sequence joins TRBV12-3 or TRBV12-4 and TRBJ2-2; 14 bases are a match to TRBD2. This CDR3 is built from 17 residues. Trimming cost V 4 bases and J 2 bases; bases outside gene matches: 3. The CDR3 bases are TGTGCCAGCAGTTCGGGACTAGCGGGAGTAAACACCGGGGAGCTGTTTTTT. This encodes CASSSGLAGVNTGELFF.

This clonotype was recorded at least ten times. This chain uses TRBV2 with TRBJ1-2; D uncertain. V was cut by 1 base and J by 0 bases, with 9 bases left in between. The CDR3 totals 15 residues. Germline CDR1 reads SNHLY; CDR2 reads FYNNEI. The CDR3 DNA reads as TGTGCCAGCAGTGAAGAACAGACTCCTAACTATGGCTACACCTTC. Protein sequence: CASSEEQTPNYGYTF.

This clonotype was counted a few times. The chain recombines TRBV5-1 with TRBJ1-1; no firm D call. Trimming took off 3 bases at V and 1 base at J, with 7 bases between the two ends. This CDR3 contains 13 residues. Germline CDR1 and CDR2: SGHRS and YFSETQ. This CDR3 reads CASSSVTNTEAFF. The CDR3 coding sequence is TGCGCCAGCAGCTCCGTCACGAACACTGAAGCTTTCTTT.

J is TRBJ2-5 and V is TRBV5-4, with 11 bases identical to TRBD2. The V and J ends lost 4 bases and 3 bases, in that order; junction bases with no gene match: 2. The CDR3 totals 14 residues. CDR1 and CDR2 (germline): SGHNT, YYREEE (reference sequence). CDR3 sequence reads: CASSGSGREETQYF. The DNA for the CDR3 is TGTGCCAGCAGCGGTAGCGGGAGGGAAGAGACCCAGTACTTC. Looking up the rest from reference TRBV5-4 and TRBJ2-5 gives the full variable domain: ETGVTQSPTHLIKTRGQQVTLRCSSQSGHNTVSWYQQALGQGPQFIFQYYREEENGRGNFPPRFSGLQFPNYSSELNVNALELDDSALYLCASSGSGREETQYFGPGTRLLVL.

Concerning this clonotype: A much larger clone differs from this one at a single base, so this may be a read error. The CDR3 reads CASSEVAGSYNEQLF. The CDR3 nucleotides are TGTGCCAGCAGTGAAGTAGCGGGATCATACAATGAGCAGCTCTTC. This rearrangement joins TRBV6-2 or TRBV6-3 to TRBJ2-1; 8 bases match TRBD2. CDR1 is MNHEY and CDR2 is SVGEGT in the germline V gene. The CDR3 is made up of 15 amino acids.

This clonotype was seen repeatedly, ten times or more. J is TRBJ2-7 and V is TRBV20-1, with D possibly TRBD2 on 6 matching bases. Trimming took 1 base from V and 5 from J, leaving 15 bases between them. This CDR3 spans 14 amino acids. Looked up from germline, CDR1 is DFQATT and CDR2 is SNEGSKA (reference sequence). CDR3 loop: CSARGGEYQNEQYF. The CDR3 DNA reads as TGCAGTGCTAGAGGGGGGGAGTACCAAAACGAGCAGTACTTC.

This clonotype has only a few counts. V and J are TRBV9 and TRBJ2-7, with 10 bases aligning to TRBD1. CDR1 is SGDLS and CDR2 is YYNGEE in the germline V gene. The CDR3 spans 14 residues. V lost 5 bases to trimming and J lost 5 bases; unmatched junction nucleotides: 7. The CDR3 sequence: CASSYRDRGNEQYF. As DNA, the CDR3 is TGTGCCAGCAGTTACCGGGACAGGGGAAACGAGCAGTACTTC.

This clonotype has ten or more counts. V and J are TRBV27 and TRBJ2-7, with TRBD1 identical over 8 bases. This CDR3 spans 16 amino acids. Germline CDR1 MNHEY, CDR2 SMNVEV (reference sequence). Germline trimming cut 4 bases from V and 7 bases from J; bases unmatched to any gene: 15. CDR3 residues: CASSYYRGQGIGEQYF. The CDR3 DNA sequence: TGTGCCAGCAGTTACTACCGCGGACAGGGTATAGGGGAGCAGTACTTC.

This clonotype was seen more than once but under ten times. The chain is built from TRBV5-6 and TRBJ2-5, with D perhaps TRBD1 or TRBD2 (5 bases each). V lost 5 bases to trimming and J lost 4 bases, with 15 bases between them. The CDR3 is made up of 14 amino acids. CDR1 and CDR2 from the germline V gene are SGHDT and YYEEEE. The DNA for the CDR3 is TGTGCCAGCAGGCACGCAGGGAGAAGAGAGACCCAGTACTTC. Translated, it gives CASRHAGRRETQYF.

The chain combines TRBV9 with TRBJ1-4; 9 positions match TRBD1. Germline V gives CDR1 SGDLS, CDR2 YYNGEE. The CDR3 covers 15 residues. V was clipped by 0 bases and J by 8 bases; unmatched bases: 5. CDR3 loop: CASSVGDRADEKLFF. CDR3 DNA sequence: TGTGCCAGCAGCGTAGGGGACAGGGCGGACGAAAAACTGTTTTTT.

The chain combines TRBV12-3 or TRBV12-4 with TRBJ1-5, with D perhaps matching TRBD1 (6 bases). The CDR3 loop spans 14 amino acids. The V and J ends lost 5 bases and 0 bases respectively, with 8 bases between them. CDR3 residues: CASSHRDSNQPQHF. The CDR3 DNA reads as TGTGCCAGCAGTCACAGGGATAGCAATCAGCCCCAGCATTTT.

This clonotype appeared many times. The chain is built from TRBV11-2 and TRBJ2-1, with D maybe TRBD1 (5 bases). The germline V gene has CDR1 SGHAT and CDR2 FQNNGV. V lost 6 bases and J lost 6, with 12 bases in between. The CDR3 length is 13 residues. This CDR3 is CASRPTDGNEQFF. In nucleotides, the CDR3 is TGTGCCAGCAGACCGACAGACGGCAATGAGCAGTTCTTC.

This clonotype has more than one count but fewer than ten. The rearrangement links TRBV30 to TRBJ1-6; 10 bases map to TRBD1. Germline trimming cut 0 bases from V and 9 bases from J; bases unmatched to any gene: 5. Germline-derived CDR1 and CDR2 are GTSNPN and SVGIG (reference sequence). This CDR3 is 15 amino acids long. The CDR3, as DNA: TGTGCCTGGAGTGTTGGGGACAGGGGAGGTTCACCCCTCCACTTT. Protein product: CAWSVGDRGGSPLHF.

The sample holds many counts of this clonotype. The chain couples TRBV6-1 to TRBJ2-7; D remains ambiguous. The CDR3 loop spans 12 amino acids. From germline, CDR1 is MNHNS and CDR2 SASEGT. The germline V and J ends were trimmed by 10 bases and 2 bases, with 12 bases remaining between them. CDR3 bases: TGTGCCACCCGACTGGGTACCTACGAGCAGTACTTC. Its protein is CATRLGTYEQYF.

A remark on this clonotype: A far more abundant clone sits one base away, making this likely a read error. The CDR3 loop reads CASRPPLAGAGRGGQFF. The CDR3 nucleotides read TGTGCCAGCAGACCACCCTTAGCGGGAGCAGGAAGGGGTGGGCAGTTCTTC. The chain uses TRBV2 and TRBJ2-3; TRBD2 agrees at 9 bases. The J call may be wrong; the DNA end is better matched by TRBJ2-1. This CDR3 is built from 17 residues. CDR1 is SNHLY and CDR2 is FYNNEI in the germline V gene.

V and J are TRBV4-1 and TRBJ2-7; 13 nucleotides match TRBD2. The CDR3 is 16 residues long. CDR1 MGHRA and CDR2 YSYEKL come from the germline V gene. V lost 3 bases to trimming and J lost 2 bases; unmatched junction nucleotides: 4. This CDR3 is CASSHQGTSGAYEQYF. As DNA, the CDR3 is TGCGCCAGCAGCCACCAAGGGACTAGCGGGGCCTACGAGCAGTACTTC.

This chain links TRBV20-1 with TRBJ2-7; D is perhaps TRBD1 (6 bases). V lost 7 bases to trimming and J lost 4 bases, with 8 bases between them. The CDR3 spans 10 residues. Germline V gene sequence: CDR1 DFQATT, CDR2 SNEGSKA (reference sequence). The CDR3 loop reads CSGGPYEQYF. The DNA for the CDR3 is TGCAGTGGGGGGCCGTACGAGCAGTACTTC.

At least ten counts were recorded for this clonotype. The chain is built from TRBV2 and TRBJ1-5; D is unresolved. CDR3 length: 15 residues. In germline, CDR1 is SNHLY, CDR2 FYNNEI. Trimming shortened V by 3 bases and J by 3 bases, and 12 bases separated the two germline ends. CDR3 sequence (DNA): TGTGCCAGCAGTGAGTCTATGGGTCTCAATCAGCCCCAGCATTTT. Translating it yields CASSESMGLNQPQHF.

There are many counts of this clonotype. The chain recombines TRBV20-1 with TRBJ2-5; 8 nucleotides line up with TRBD1. Germline CDR1 and CDR2: DFQATT and SNEGSKA (reference sequence). The trim removed 5 bases at V and 4 bases at J, leaving 15 bases unmatched. The CDR3 loop spans 16 amino acids. The CDR3 sequence is CSASVPWDRFPETQYF. The CDR3 DNA is TGCAGTGCTTCCGTCCCTTGGGACAGGTTCCCAGAGACCCAGTACTTC.

This clonotype was seen ten or more times. This sequence joins TRBV29-1 and TRBJ2-1; D perhaps matches TRBD1 (5 bases). The V gene's germline CDR1 is SQVTM and CDR2 ANQGSEA. With 4 bases removed from V and 6 bases from J, the gap between germline ends came to 10 bases. This CDR3 region has 12 residues. The CDR3 loop reads CSVVRQLNEQFF. For the CDR3, the DNA is TGCAGCGTTGTGAGACAGCTCAATGAGCAGTTCTTC.

Many counts were recorded for this clonotype. This chain uses TRBV30 with TRBJ2-1; 11 nucleotides line up with TRBD2. This CDR3 is 20 amino acids long. Germline loops: CDR1 GTSNPN, CDR2 SVGIG (reference sequence). CDR3 nucleotides: TGTGCTACGCGAGGGACTAGCGGAAGAAGCTCCTACAATGAGCGCGTAGGTCAGTTCTTC. It translates to CATRGTSGRSSYNERVGQFF.